This TCR beta chain appears in the sequencing data of a study of CD8 T cells in Susac syndrome. Whole-study results and caveats: By the study's own acknowledgment, its TCR sequencing and HLA analysis included relatively few individuals.

This clonotype occurred once. As yet, its antigen is unknown. The germline V and J ends were trimmed by 3 bases and 2 bases, with 11 bases remaining between them. The CDR3 has 14 amino acids. Germline CDR1 SGHDT, CDR2 YYEEEE. Sequencing of TCR beta drew on CD8+ and CD4+ T cells from blood. Random-hexamer reverse transcription was applied to about 0.45 to 1 ug RNA. Multiplex immunoSEQ PCR targeted 54 Vbeta and 13 Jbeta TCR beta segments. TCRdb re-called the immunoSEQ multiplex PCR reads through MiXCR, storing one row per CDR3 protein. The data contain about 150,000 distinct CDR3 sequences, about 95% of them singletons.

The chain links TRBV5-6 to TRBJ1-1; D not resolved. This clonotype originated in a human donor with multiple sclerosis. Sample: CD8+ T cells from PBMCs. The CDR3 here is CASSSIRANTEAFF. The CDR3 DNA reads TGTGCCAGCAGCTCAATCCGAGCCAACACTGAAGCTTTCTTT.